This T cell receptor beta chain was captured by sequencing in a study of technical replicates of blood from a few donors. TCRdb's copy holds only in-frame clones and misses some; the assay was immunoSEQ multiplex PCR. Of 75,000 to 80,000 clones listed, approximately 94% were seen once; the top ten hold about 0.4%. This clonotype originated in a human donor in good health. Source material: T cells isolated from PBMCs.

The CDR3 is CASSVGSSVYEQYF. CDR3 DNA: TGTGCCAGCAGCGTAGGTTCTAGCGTCTACGAGCAGTACTTC. The chain carries TRBV9 and TRBJ2-7, with TRBD2 as a possible D gene (6 bases). The CDR3 consists of 14 residues. In germline, CDR1 is SGDLS, CDR2 YYNGEE. The V end was cut by 0 bases, the J end by 3 bases, with 10 bases between.